Presented here are 9 T cell receptor beta chains from one specimen sequenced in a study of shared clonotypes between healthy human individuals. Sequencing used immunoSEQ multiplex PCR; TCRdb keeps in-frame clones, though not all of them. The sample holds under 1,100,000 clones; about 75% are singletons and the top ten take about 1.5%. The sample was memory CD4+ T cells sorted from blood. Subset here: CD45RA-negative fraction. Every receptor here comes from a man aged 18-30 years in good health.

The V and J genes are TRBV19 and TRBJ1-1; TRBD1 aligns across 8 bases. The CDR3 runs 15 residues. V dropped 2 bases and J dropped 7; count of bases not matched to a gene: 9. Germline assignment: CDR1 LNHDA and CDR2 SQIVND (reference sequence). As DNA, the CDR3 is TGTGCCAGTAGTATAAATCGGAACAGGGGGGATGAAGCTTTCTTT. This encodes CASSINRNRGDEAFF.

This clone was picked up many times. The chain combines TRBV18 with TRBJ1-2; the D is unclear. The CDR3 contains 12 residues. Trimming cost V 3 bases and J 4 bases, with 6 bases left between them. CDR1 and CDR2 from the germline V gene are KGHSH and LQKENI. CDR3 nucleotide sequence: TGTGCCAGCTCACCGTGGGGCTATGGCTACACCTTC. This encodes CASSPWGYGYTF.

This clone turned up a few times. This chain uses TRBV2 with TRBJ2-2, with D hard to call. Germline CDR1 reads SNHLY; CDR2 reads FYNNEI. Trimming pared 7 bases from V and 3 bases from J, leaving 6 bases between. The CDR3 loop spans 12 amino acids. CDR3 DNA: TGTGCCAGCAAAGGGTACACCGGGGAGCTGTTTTTT. Its translation: CASKGYTGELFF.

The V gene is TRBV28, the J gene TRBJ2-5; D ambiguous. Germline loops: CDR1 MDHEN, CDR2 SYDVKM. V shed 5 bases and J shed 9 bases, with 16 bases lying between them. There are 13 residues in the CDR3. Here the CDR3 DNA reads TGTGCCAGCAGTGTCCAGGCTACTGGGGCCCAGTACTTC. Amino acids: CASSVQATGAQYF.

CDR3: CRVQFGSEAFF. For the CDR3, the DNA is TGCAGGGTTCAATTTGGCAGTGAAGCTTTCTTT. V is TRBV20-1 and J is TRBJ1-1; D gene uncertain. The CDR3 loop spans 11 amino acids. The germline gives CDR1 DFQATT, CDR2 SNEGSKA (reference sequence).

This clone was recorded a few times. The chain is built from TRBV9 and TRBJ1-1; D is uncertain. Trimming cost V 3 bases and J 1 base, with 4 bases left between them. CDR3 length: 12 amino acids. From germline, CDR1 is SGDLS and CDR2 YYNGEE. CDR3 amino acids: CASSAENTEAFF. DNA of the CDR3: TGTGCCAGCAGCGCTGAGAACACTGAAGCTTTCTTT.

The chain links TRBV5-1 to TRBJ2-2, with 7 positions matching TRBD1. Germline trimming cut 0 bases from V and 5 bases from J; bases unmatched to any gene: 4. Germline V gives CDR1 SGHRS, CDR2 YFSETQ. This CDR3 is 15 amino acids long. The CDR3 protein is CASSLETGVTGELFF. In DNA, the CDR3 is TGCGCCAGCAGCTTGGAAACAGGGGTAACCGGGGAGCTGTTTTTT.

The genes are TRBV6-5 and TRBJ1-4, with 10 bases aligning to TRBD1. J gave up 6 bases and V 0 bases, and 1 base lay outside the gene matches. There are 15 residues in the CDR3. The V gene's germline CDR1 is MNHEY and CDR2 SVGAGI. This chain's CDR3 is CASSYSGTGDEKLFF. CDR3 bases: TGTGCCAGCAGTTACTCCGGGACAGGGGATGAAAAACTGTTTTTT.

This clone was counted many times. V is TRBV30 and J is TRBJ2-1; D is undetermined. This CDR3 has 12 residues. V was cut by 1 base and J by 6 bases, with 7 bases left in between. In germline, CDR1 is GTSNPN, CDR2 SVGIG (reference sequence). The CDR3 here is CAWSEVRNEQFF. Here the CDR3 DNA reads TGTGCCTGGAGTGAGGTACGCAATGAGCAGTTCTTC.